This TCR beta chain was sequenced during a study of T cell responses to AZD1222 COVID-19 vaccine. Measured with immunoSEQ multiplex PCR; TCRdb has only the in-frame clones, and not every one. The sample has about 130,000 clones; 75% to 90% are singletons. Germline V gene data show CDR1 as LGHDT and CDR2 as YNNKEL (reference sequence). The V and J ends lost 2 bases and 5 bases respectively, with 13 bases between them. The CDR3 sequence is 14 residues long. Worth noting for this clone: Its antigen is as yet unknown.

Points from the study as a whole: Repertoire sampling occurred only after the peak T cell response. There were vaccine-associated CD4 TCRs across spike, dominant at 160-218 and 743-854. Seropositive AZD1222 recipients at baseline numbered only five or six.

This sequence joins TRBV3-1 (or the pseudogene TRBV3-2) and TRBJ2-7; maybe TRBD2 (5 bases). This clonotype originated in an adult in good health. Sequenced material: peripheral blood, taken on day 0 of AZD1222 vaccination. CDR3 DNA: TGTGCCAGCAGCCAAATCGGACTTAGGGACGAGCAGTACTTC. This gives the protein CASSQIGLRDEQYF.